This TCR beta chain stems from a study of T cell responses to AZD1222 COVID-19 vaccine. Assay: immunoSEQ multiplex PCR; the TCRdb copy retains only in-frame clones and omits some. The data hold more than 90,000 clones, with 86% observed a single time. Germline V gene lookup returns CDR1 SGDLS and CDR2 YYNGEE. CDR3 length equals 13 residues. V lost 2 bases, J lost 4 bases, and 6 bases lay in between. The TCR comes from an adult who received the AZD1222 COVID-19 vaccine. V gene TRBV9 combines with J gene TRBJ2-2, with TRBD2 as a possible D gene (6 bases). The source material was peripheral blood, sampled 28 days after the second AZD1222 dose. CDR3 protein: CASSVGGTGELFF. The CDR3 region has the DNA TGTGCCAGCAGCGTGGGGGGCACCGGGGAGCTGTTTTTT. Full variable domain (remainder filled in from reference TRBV9 and TRBJ2-2): DSGVTQTPKHLITATGQRVTLRCSPRSGDLSVYWYQQSLDQGLQFLIQYYNGEERAKGNILERFSAQQFPDLHSELNLSSLELGDSALYFCASSVGGTGELFFGEGSRLTVL.